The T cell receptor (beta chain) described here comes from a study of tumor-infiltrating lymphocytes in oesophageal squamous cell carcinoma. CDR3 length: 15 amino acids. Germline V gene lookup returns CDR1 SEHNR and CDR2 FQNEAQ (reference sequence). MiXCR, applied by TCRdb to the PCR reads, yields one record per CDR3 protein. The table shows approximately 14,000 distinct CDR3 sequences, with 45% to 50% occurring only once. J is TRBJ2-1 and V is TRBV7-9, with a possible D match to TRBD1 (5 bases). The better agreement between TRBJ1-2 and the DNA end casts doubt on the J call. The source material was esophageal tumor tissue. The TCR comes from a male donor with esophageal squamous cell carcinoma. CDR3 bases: TGTGCCAGCAGCGTCGACAGCCGTGGAGACTATGGCTACACCTTC. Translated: CASSVDSRGDYGYTF.